The rows below give T cell receptor beta chains drawn from one sample of a study of a mutant IDH1 vaccine in newly diagnosed glioma. Measured with immunoSEQ multiplex PCR; TCRdb has only the in-frame clones, and not every one. The sample holds around 30,000 clones, 80% seen once. These receptors' targets are unknown. The sample here was PBMCs, taken from a glioma patient whose treatment included an IDH1 peptide vaccine. These receptors were obtained from a man aged 35 to 55 with glioma. Some clones in this sample may be carry-over from other donors' samples. CDR3s include the opening cysteine and the closing phenylalanine or tryptophan. The D gene is left open where the match is weak. A row's size may be missing; if present it is once, few, many or a size class.

j_call d_call v_call clone_size cdr3_nt cdr3_aa
TRBJ2-3 TRBD1 TRBV2 NA TGTGCCAGCAGTGTTGGACAGGCGAGCACAGATACGCAGTATTTT CASSVGQASTDTQYF
TRBJ2-7 NA TRBV6-5 NA TGTGCCAGCAGTTACTCGGGCAGCCTTCGGGTCTCCGAGCAGTACTTC CASSYSGSLRVSEQYF
TRBJ2-7 NA TRBV19 NA TGTGCCAGTAGTGTCGACAGTGCGAGCTCCGGGCAGTACTTC CASSVDSASSGQYF
TRBJ1-1 NA TRBV13 once TGTGCCAGCAGCTTATGGGGTGTGGACACTGAAGCTTTCTTT CASSLWGVDTEAFF
TRBJ1-4 NA TRBV28 NA TGTGCCAGCAGCCCCTTCGGCGGCTCCCGGGTGTTTTTT CASSPFGGSRVFF
TRBJ2-3 NA TRBV7-8 NA TGTGCCAGCAGAAACAGGGTCAGTACAGATACGCAGTATTTT CASRNRVSTDTQYF
TRBJ2-2 TRBD1 TRBV5-4 NA TGTGCCAGCATGCTCCCAGGGGGAATTGGCGGGGAGCTGTTTTTT CASMLPGGIGGELFF
TRBJ1-1 NA TRBV11-2 few TGTGCCAGCGTCGGGAACACTGAAGCTTTCTTT CASVGNTEAFF
TRBJ1-1 TRBD1 TRBV5-1 few TGCGCCAGCAGCCCGAGGACAGGAGTGAACACTGAAGCTTTCTTT CASSPRTGVNTEAFF
TRBJ2-7 TRBD1 TRBV5-4 NA TGTGCCAGCAGCCCGGGGACAGGGAGCGCTACTGTATACGAGCAGTACTTC CASSPGTGSATVYEQYF
TRBJ1-2 NA TRBV7-7 NA TGTGCTAGCACCAGAGGAGGGCTCCGCTATGGCTACACCTTC CASTRGGLRYGYTF
TRBJ1-3 TRBD1 TRBV10-2 NA TGCGCCAGCAGACAGGGGCGATCTGGAAACACCATATATTTT CASRQGRSGNTIYF
TRBJ2-3 TRBD2 TRBV6-1 NA TGTGCCAGCAGTGAACGGGGGGGGGTTAGCACAGATACGCAGTATTTT CASSERGGVSTDTQYF
TRBJ1-2 TRBD1 TRBV7-9 NA TGTGCCAGCAGCCCTCCGGACAGGGACTATGGCTACACCTTC CASSPPDRDYGYTF
TRBJ1-1 TRBD1 TRBV7-8 NA TGTGCCAGCAGCTTAGAGGGACAGCCGGCGGGGGCTGAAGCTTTCTTT CASSLEGQPAGAEAFF
TRBJ1-2 NA TRBV5-1 NA TGCGCCAGCAGCTTGGGCCAGGGAGACGGCTACACCTTC CASSLGQGDGYTF
TRBJ2-7 NA TRBV4-1 once TGCGCCAGCAGCCCGTCTCCGGGCCGGGAGTCCGAGCAGTACTTC CASSPSPGRESEQYF
TRBJ2-7 TRBD2 TRBV6-1 once TGTGCCAGCAGTGAAGAGACGGGGGGGCCCTACGAGCAGTACTTC CASSEETGGPYEQYF
TRBJ1-3 NA TRBV19 NA TGTGCCAGTAGTATGACACCCGGAACGTACTCTGGAAACACCATATATTTT CASSMTPGTYSGNTIYF
TRBJ1-1 NA TRBV7-2 NA TGTGCCAGCAGCCCAGAAATGGGGCGAACTGAAGCTTTCTTT CASSPEMGRTEAFF
TRBJ2-7 TRBD1 TRBV7-9 NA TGTGCCAGCAGCGGGACAGGGTTCTACGAGCAGTACTTC CASSGTGFYEQYF
TRBJ2-5 NA TRBV18 few TGTGCCAGCTCACCGCTGGGCGGGGAGAGGCAAGAGACCCAGTACTTC CASSPLGGERQETQYF
TRBJ1-2 NA TRBV13 NA TGTGCCAGCAGCTTACAGGGTAGTGGCTACACCTTC CASSLQGSGYTF
TRBJ1-1 NA TRBV2 NA TGTGCCAGCAGTTCTGACAGGCACACTGAAGCTTTCTTT CASSSDRHTEAFF
TRBJ2-3 NA TRBV5-6 NA TGTGCCAGCAGCTGGGGTAGAATTGGTTCAGATACGCAGTATTTT CASSWGRIGSDTQYF
TRBJ1-4 TRBD1 TRBV2 NA TGTGCCAGCAGTGAAGCGGGGACAGGGAATGAAAAACTGTTTTTT CASSEAGTGNEKLFF
TRBJ2-2 TRBD1 TRBV19 NA TGTGCCAGTAGTCAGGGACAGGGCGCGAACACCGGGGAGCTGTTTTTT CASSQGQGANTGELFF
TRBJ1-1 TRBD1 TRBV5-1 NA TGCGCCAGCAGCGGGGACAGGGGAACTGAAGCTTTCTTT CASSGDRGTEAFF
TRBJ1-2 TRBD1 TRBV6-5 NA TGTGCCAGCAGTTACACAACAGGGGGCATCGGCTATGGCTACACCTTC CASSYTTGGIGYGYTF
TRBJ1-2 NA TRBV11-2 NA TGTGCCAGCAGCTCTCCAGGGTCTCACTATGGCTACACCTTC CASSSPGSHYGYTF
TRBJ2-6 NA TRBV6-1 NA TGTGCCAGCAGTGGGGACCTCTCTGGGGCCAACGTCCTGACTTTC CASSGDLSGANVLTF
TRBJ2-5 NA TRBV12-5 NA TGTGCTAGCGGTCGGGGGTCCCAAGAGACCCAGTACTTC CASGRGSQETQYF
TRBJ1-1 TRBD1 TRBV10-3 NA TGTGCCATCAGTGACGACAGGGGAGTTACTGAAGCTTTCTTT CAISDDRGVTEAFF
TRBJ1-2 TRBD1 TRBV29-1 once TGCAGCGTTGAAGGGCAGGGGGGTGGCTACTATGGCTACACCTTC CSVEGQGGGYYGYTF
TRBJ2-5 NA TRBV5-4 NA TGTGCCAGCAGCTTACCAGGGCCTGAGACCCAGTACTTC CASSLPGPETQYF
TRBJ1-5 NA TRBV27 NA TGTGCCACACAGCCCCAGCATTTT CATQPQHF
TRBJ2-7 NA TRBV7-9 NA TGTGCCAGCAGCTTAGCAGGGGTCGGTCACGAGCAGTACTTC CASSLAGVGHEQYF
TRBJ1-6 TRBD1 TRBV4-2 once TGTGCCAGCAGCCAAGTTAGGGGACAGGGTAATTCACCCCTCCACTTT CASSQVRGQGNSPLHF
TRBJ2-5 TRBD2 TRBV5-4 NA TGTGCCAGCAGCTTGAGCGGGGCACAAGAGACCCAGTACTTC CASSLSGAQETQYF
TRBJ1-5 NA TRBV6-1 NA TGTGCCAGCAGTGAATCCACAGGGTCTGGCAATCAGCCCCAGCATTTT CASSESTGSGNQPQHF
TRBJ1-1 NA TRBV30 few TGTGCCTGGAGTGCGACAGGGAACACTGAAGCTTTCTTT CAWSATGNTEAFF